These T cell receptor beta chains were read from a single sample in a study of cytomegalovirus exposure and HLA in healthy donors. Assay used: immunoSEQ multiplex PCR; TCRdb lists only in-frame clones, some missing. The data show some 190,000 clones, 80% to 85% seen once. Sequencing was done on a sample of PBMCs. These receptors all come from a woman in her thirties or forties in good health and CMV-seronegative. CDR3s include the opening cysteine and the closing phenylalanine or tryptophan. The order of the fields is V gene, D gene, J gene, clone size, CDR3 protein, CDR3 DNA. The D gene is left open where the match is weak. Clone size appears in some rows only: once, few, many, or a class for an expanded clone.

>TRBV4-3|NA|TRBJ2-1|few
CASSQGGRTVNEQFF
TGCGCCAGCAGCCAAGGCGGCAGGACTGTCAATGAGCAGTTCTTC
>TRBV30|NA|TRBJ1-2|NA
CAWSLARGYTF
TGTGCCTGGAGTTTAGCCCGTGGCTACACCTTC
>TRBV2|NA|TRBJ1-2|NA
CASSELGDNYGYTF
TGTGCCAGCAGTGAGCTCGGGGATAACTATGGCTACACCTTC
>TRBV4-1|TRBD2|TRBJ2-3|NA
CASSPLILAGSGDTQYF
TGCGCCAGCAGCCCTCTAATCCTAGCGGGATCGGGGGATACGCAGTATTTT
>TRBV30|TRBD1|TRBJ1-1|few
CALGGTGSLAFF
TGTGCCCTGGGGGGGACAGGGTCTTTGGCTTTCTTT
>TRBV18|TRBD1|TRBJ2-1|NA
CASSPPTGTGVYNEQFF
TGTGCCAGCTCCCCACCGACAGGGACGGGCGTCTACAATGAGCAGTTCTTC
>TRBV4-3|TRBD1|TRBJ1-1|NA
CASSVTGQMNTEAFF
TGCGCCAGCAGCGTCACGGGACAGATGAACACTGAAGCTTTCTTT
>TRBV7-9|NA|TRBJ1-1|few
CASSLLVPEAFF
TGTGCCAGCAGCTTATTAGTGCCTGAAGCTTTCTTT
>TRBV7-2|NA|TRBJ1-2|few
CASSLASENYGYTF
TGTGCCAGCAGCTTAGCGTCGGAGAACTATGGCTACACCTTC
>TRBV6-5|NA|TRBJ2-7|NA
CASRNAGEHEQYF
TGTGCCAGCAGGAATGCAGGGGAGCACGAGCAGTACTTC
>TRBV28|NA|TRBJ1-4|NA
CASSSFAGIEKLFF
TGTGCCAGCAGTTCTTTTGCGGGAATTGAAAAACTGTTTTTT
>TRBV18|NA|TRBJ1-1|NA
CASSTTGDGNTEAFF
TGTGCCAGCTCAACGACAGGCGATGGGAACACTGAAGCTTTCTTT
>TRBV11-2|NA|TRBJ2-3|NA
CASSDLLGDTQYF
TGTGCCAGCAGCGATTTACTAGGAGATACGCAGTATTTT
>TRBV7-8|TRBD1|TRBJ2-5|NA
CASSAGTGLQETQYF
TGTGCCAGCAGCGCCGGGACAGGGCTCCAAGAGACCCAGTACTTC
>TRBV7-2|TRBD1|TRBJ1-2|NA
CASKGVTGPNYGYTF
TGTGCCAGCAAAGGGGTGACAGGGCCTAACTATGGCTACACCTTC
>TRBV4-2|TRBD2|TRBJ2-6|NA
CASSQDLGGNPGANVLTF
TGTGCCAGCAGCCAAGATCTCGGGGGGAACCCCGGGGCCAACGTCCTGACTTTC
>TRBV29-1|NA|TRBJ1-2|NA
CSVGGGEGYGYTF
TGCAGCGTGGGGGGGGGTGAAGGCTATGGCTACACCTTC
>TRBV4-1|NA|TRBJ2-4|NA
CASSPPSRGSIQYF
TGCGCCAGCAGCCCCCCTAGTAGAGGGAGCATTCAGTACTTC
>TRBV4-1|NA|TRBJ2-6|NA
CASSRGGLGDGANVLTF
TGCGCCAGCAGCCGAGGGGGTTTGGGGGATGGGGCCAACGTCCTGACTTTC
>TRBV18|TRBD1|TRBJ2-7|NA
CASSPGQENYEQYF
TGTGCCAGCTCACCGGGACAGGAGAACTACGAGCAGTACTTC
>TRBV5-6|NA|TRBJ1-1|NA
CASSYQGYMNTEAFF
TGTGCCAGCAGCTACCAGGGGTACATGAACACTGAAGCTTTCTTT
>TRBV6-1|TRBD1|TRBJ1-1|NA
CASSIGDSNTEAFF
TGTGCCAGCAGCATAGGGGACAGTAACACTGAAGCTTTCTTT
>TRBV5-1|NA|TRBJ2-6|few
CASSLGAAGANVLTF
TGCGCCAGCAGCTTGGGGGCAGCCGGGGCCAACGTCCTGACTTTC
>TRBV30|TRBD2|TRBJ2-7|NA
CAWSVLAGGRNEQYF
TGTGCCTGGAGTGTACTTGCGGGAGGAAGGAACGAGCAGTACTTC
>TRBV30|TRBD1|TRBJ2-3|NA
CAWTRGQGAGTQYF
TGTGCCTGGACCCGGGGACAGGGGGCGGGTACGCAGTATTTT
>TRBV5-4|NA|TRBJ1-1|NA
CASSPRRGATEAFF
TGTGCCAGCAGCCCTCGGCGGGGAGCCACTGAAGCTTTCTTT
>TRBV6-1|TRBD1|TRBJ1-5|NA
CASSGSLGTGVRQPQHF
TGTGCCAGCAGTGGATCATTAGGGACAGGGGTGCGTCAGCCCCAGCATTTT
>TRBV5-1|NA|TRBJ2-5|NA
CASSLARETQYF
TGCGCCAGCAGCTTGGCGAGAGAGACCCAGTACTTC
>TRBV9|NA|TRBJ1-3|NA
CASSTGWGFAGNTIYF
TGTGCCAGCAGCACTGGATGGGGCTTCGCTGGAAACACCATATATTTT
>TRBV5-1|TRBD1|TRBJ1-3|once
CASSLTGAGNTIYF
TGCGCCAGCAGCTTGACAGGGGCTGGAAACACCATATATTTT
>TRBV10-3|NA|TRBJ1-2|NA
CAISESSFSGYTF
TGTGCCATCAGTGAGTCTAGCTTCTCGGGCTACACCTTC
>TRBV19|TRBD2|TRBJ2-5|NA
CASSIAGGRETQYF
TGTGCCAGTAGTATTGCGGGGGGCCGAGAGACCCAGTACTTC
>TRBV5-1|NA|TRBJ2-5|NA
CASRAVETQYF
TGCGCCAGCAGAGCCGTGGAGACCCAGTACTTC
>TRBV5-1|TRBD1|TRBJ1-1|once
CASSPDRGSTEAFF
TGCGCCAGCAGCCCTGACAGGGGTAGCACTGAAGCTTTCTTT
>TRBV9|NA|TRBJ1-4|NA
CASSVAGGRDEKLFF
TGTGCCAGCAGCGTAGCGGGTGGGAGGGATGAAAAACTGTTTTTT
>TRBV21-1|NA|TRBJ2-7|NA
CASSEYGYEQYF
TGTGCCAGCAGCGAATACGGCTACGAGCAGTACTTC
>TRBV19|TRBD1|TRBJ1-2|NA
CASRGTGPYGYTF
TGTGCCAGTAGGGGGACAGGGCCCTATGGCTACACCTTC
>TRBV29-1|NA|TRBJ2-1|NA
CSVESVRSDAPKFF
TGCAGCGTTGAATCGGTTAGGAGCGACGCCCCCAAGTTCTTC
>TRBV19|NA|TRBJ1-5|NA
CASSPETGSYQPQHF
TGTGCCAGTAGTCCGGAGACAGGTTCCTATCAGCCCCAGCATTTT
>TRBV9|NA|TRBJ2-3|NA
CASSVQGNSRMGSVTDTQYF
TGTGCCAGCAGCGTACAGGGAAATTCGCGGATGGGGTCAGTTACAGATACGCAGTATTTT
>TRBV19|TRBD1|TRBJ1-2|few
CASSRGQGAGGYTF
TGTGCCAGTAGTAGGGGACAGGGGGCGGGTGGCTACACCTTC
>TRBV19|TRBD1|TRBJ1-2|NA
CASSMQGDYGYTF
TGTGCCAGTAGTATGCAGGGGGACTATGGCTACACCTTC
>TRBV6-1|TRBD2|TRBJ2-3|NA
CASGRTSTTDTQYF
TGTGCCAGCGGCCGGACTAGCACCACAGATACGCAGTATTTT
>TRBV15|NA|TRBJ2-1|NA
CATSGPLVNEQFF
TGTGCCACCAGCGGTCCACTAGTAAATGAGCAGTTCTTC
>TRBV7-2|TRBD2|TRBJ2-5|NA
CASSSSGTSGEETQYF
TGTGCCAGCAGCTCGTCCGGGACTAGCGGGGAAGAGACCCAGTACTTC
>TRBV5-1|TRBD2|TRBJ2-1|NA
CASSSGTSPYNEQFF
TGCGCCAGCAGCTCCGGGACTAGCCCCTACAATGAGCAGTTCTTC
>TRBV30|TRBD1|TRBJ2-7|NA
CAWRTTGLGLEQYF
TGTGCCTGGAGGACGACAGGGCTTGGGCTCGAGCAGTACTTC
>TRBV6-5|NA|TRBJ1-4|NA
CATRPGINEKLFF
TGTGCCACCCGTCCGGGGATTAATGAAAAACTGTTTTTT
>TRBV19|NA|TRBJ1-4|NA
CASSIDRGGEKLFF
TGTGCCAGTAGTATAGATCGGGGAGGTGAAAAACTGTTTTTT